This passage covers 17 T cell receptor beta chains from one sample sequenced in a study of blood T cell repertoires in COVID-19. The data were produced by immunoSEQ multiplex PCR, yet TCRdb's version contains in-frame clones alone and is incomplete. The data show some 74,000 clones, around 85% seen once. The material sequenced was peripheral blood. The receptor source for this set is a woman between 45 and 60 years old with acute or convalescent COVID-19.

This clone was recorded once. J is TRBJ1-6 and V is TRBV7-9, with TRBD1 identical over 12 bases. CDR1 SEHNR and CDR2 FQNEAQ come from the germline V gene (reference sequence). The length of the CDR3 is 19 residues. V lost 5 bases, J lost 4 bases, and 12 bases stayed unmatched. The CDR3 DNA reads TGTGCCAGCAGCCACACCGGGACAGGGGGCAAGGGGTATAATTCACCCCTCCACTTT. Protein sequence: CASSHTGTGGKGYNSPLHF.

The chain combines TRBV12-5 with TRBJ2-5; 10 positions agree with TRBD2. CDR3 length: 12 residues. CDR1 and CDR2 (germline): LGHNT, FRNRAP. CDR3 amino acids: CATSGTTETQYF. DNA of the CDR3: TGTGCCACTAGCGGGACCACAGAGACCCAGTACTTC.

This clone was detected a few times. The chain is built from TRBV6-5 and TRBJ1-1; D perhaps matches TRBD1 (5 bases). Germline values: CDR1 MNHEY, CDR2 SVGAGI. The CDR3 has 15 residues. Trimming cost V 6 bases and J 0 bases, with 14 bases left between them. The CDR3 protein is CASRPTGTLNTEAFF. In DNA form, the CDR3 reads TGTGCCAGCAGACCCACCGGGACTTTGAACACTGAAGCTTTCTTT.

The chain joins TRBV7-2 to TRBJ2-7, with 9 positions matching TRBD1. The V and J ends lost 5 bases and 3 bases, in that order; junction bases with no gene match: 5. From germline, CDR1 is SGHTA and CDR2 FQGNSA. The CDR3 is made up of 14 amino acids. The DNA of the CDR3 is TGTGCCAGCAGCGCCAGGACAGGGGACTACGAGCAGTACTTC. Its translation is CASSARTGDYEQYF.

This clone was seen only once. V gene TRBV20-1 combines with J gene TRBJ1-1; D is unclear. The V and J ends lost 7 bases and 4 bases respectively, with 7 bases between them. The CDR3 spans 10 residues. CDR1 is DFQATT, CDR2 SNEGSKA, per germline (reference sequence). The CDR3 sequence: CSVRSTEAFF. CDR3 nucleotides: TGCAGTGTTCGGTCCACTGAAGCTTTCTTT.

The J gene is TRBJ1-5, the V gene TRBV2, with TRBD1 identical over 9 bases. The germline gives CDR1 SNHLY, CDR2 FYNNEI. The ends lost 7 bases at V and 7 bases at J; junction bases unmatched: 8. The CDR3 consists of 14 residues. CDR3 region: CASNKQGAEQPQHF. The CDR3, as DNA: TGTGCCAGCAATAAACAGGGGGCAGAACAGCCCCAGCATTTT.

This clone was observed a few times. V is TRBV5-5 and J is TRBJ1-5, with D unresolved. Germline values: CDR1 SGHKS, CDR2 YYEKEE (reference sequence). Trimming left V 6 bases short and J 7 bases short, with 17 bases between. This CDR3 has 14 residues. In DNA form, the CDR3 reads TGTGCCAGCAAGAAACTCCCAGGTTTCCAGCCCCAGCATTTT. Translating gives CASKKLPGFQPQHF.

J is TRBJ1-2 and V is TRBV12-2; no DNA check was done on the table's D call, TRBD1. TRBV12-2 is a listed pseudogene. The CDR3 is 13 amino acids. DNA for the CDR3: TGTGCAAGTCGCCCACAGGTGTCCTATGGCTACACCTTC. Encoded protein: CASRPQVSYGYTF.

DNA for the CDR3: TGTGCCAGCAGCCGGACAGGGGGTTCCTTAGGGGAGCTGTTTTTT. Its translation is CASSRTGGSLGELFF. The rearrangement links TRBV28 to TRBJ2-2; 10 bases agree with TRBD1. V dropped 6 bases and J dropped 8; count of bases not matched to a gene: 9. CDR1 and CDR2 (germline): MDHEN, SYDVKM. This CDR3 contains 15 residues.

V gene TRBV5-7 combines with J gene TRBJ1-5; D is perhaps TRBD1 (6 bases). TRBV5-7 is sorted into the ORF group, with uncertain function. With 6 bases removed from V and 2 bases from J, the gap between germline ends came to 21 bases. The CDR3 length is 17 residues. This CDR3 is CASNPNGRGERNQPQHF. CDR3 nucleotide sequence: TGTGCCAGCAACCCCAATGGCAGGGGAGAACGCAATCAGCCCCAGCATTTT.

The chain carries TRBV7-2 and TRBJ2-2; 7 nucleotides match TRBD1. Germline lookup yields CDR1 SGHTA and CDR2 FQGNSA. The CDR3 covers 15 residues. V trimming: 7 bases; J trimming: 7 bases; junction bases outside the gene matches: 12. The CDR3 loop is CASNLKGAQGGELFF. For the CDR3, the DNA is TGTGCCAGCAACCTGAAGGGGGCGCAAGGCGGGGAGCTGTTTTTT.

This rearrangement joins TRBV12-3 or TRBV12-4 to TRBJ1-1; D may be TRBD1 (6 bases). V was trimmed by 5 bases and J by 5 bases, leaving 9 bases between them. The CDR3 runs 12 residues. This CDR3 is CASSTGKTEAFF. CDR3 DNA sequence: TGTGCCAGCAGTACAGGGAAGACTGAAGCTTTCTTT.

CDR3 sequence: CASSMEIYQPQHF. In DNA, the CDR3 is TGTGCCAGTAGTATGGAGATCTATCAGCCCCAGCATTTT. The genes are TRBV19 and TRBJ1-5; D is uncertain. Germline CDR1 is LNHDA and CDR2 is SQIVND (reference sequence). V was pared by 3 bases and J by 5 bases, with 8 bases between. CDR3 length: 13 residues.

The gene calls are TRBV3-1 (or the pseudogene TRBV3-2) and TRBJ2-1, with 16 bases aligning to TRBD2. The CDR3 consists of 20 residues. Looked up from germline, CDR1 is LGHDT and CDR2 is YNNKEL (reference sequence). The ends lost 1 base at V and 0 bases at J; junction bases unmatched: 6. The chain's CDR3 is CASSQGGLAGGPGSYNEQFF. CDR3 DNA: TGTGCCAGCAGCCAAGGGGGACTAGCGGGAGGGCCGGGCTCCTACAATGAGCAGTTCTTC.

The CDR3 DNA sequence: TGCAGCGTTGAAGAGGGGACTAGCGGGAGTAGGTACGAGCAGTACTTC. Its translation: CSVEEGTSGSRYEQYF. V and J are TRBV29-1 and TRBJ2-7, with 14 bases identical to TRBD2. The V gene end was trimmed by 0 bases and the J gene end by 4 bases; junction bases not matched to a gene: 5. Germline V gene data show CDR1 as SQVTM and CDR2 as ANQGSEA. The CDR3 length is 16 residues.

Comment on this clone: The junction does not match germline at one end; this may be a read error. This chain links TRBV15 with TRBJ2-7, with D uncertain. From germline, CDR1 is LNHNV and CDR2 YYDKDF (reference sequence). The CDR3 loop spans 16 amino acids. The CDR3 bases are TGTGCCACCAGCAGAGATCTATTCGGGTCATCCTCCGAGCAGTACTTC. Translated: CATSRDLFGSSSEQYF.

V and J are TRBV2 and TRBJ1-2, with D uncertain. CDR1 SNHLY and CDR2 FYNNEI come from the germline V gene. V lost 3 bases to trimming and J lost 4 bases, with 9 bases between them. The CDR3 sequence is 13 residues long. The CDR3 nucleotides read TGTGCCAGCAGTGAGAGGGCCAGCTATGGCTACACCTTC. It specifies CASSERASYGYTF.